Below, 24 T cell receptor beta chains from the same sample are listed, as sequenced in a study of blood T cells in healthy people across ages. Primers used in a second PCR of roughly 6 to 11 cycles were a sample-barcoded 5' primer and a J-beta primer mix. MiXCR was run by TCRdb on the 5' RACE reads, yielding one entry per CDR3 protein. The data contain roughly 650,000 distinct CDR3 sequences, about 30% of them singletons. The sequenced material came from blood. Receptors were obtained from a woman aged 80 or over in good health.

The table lists this clonotype with many counts. J is TRBJ1-4 and V is TRBV28; 9 nucleotides agree with TRBD1. V lost 7 bases to trimming and J lost 10 bases; unmatched junction nucleotides: 22. Germline V gene sequence: CDR1 MDHEN, CDR2 SYDVKM. The CDR3 covers 18 residues. The CDR3 DNA reads TGTGCCAGCACCGGGACCGGGACAGGGCTATCCGTTTTTGGAAAACTGTTTTTT. It is translated as CASTGTGTGLSVFGKLFF.

The sample holds many counts of this clonotype. The chain recombines TRBV7-3 with TRBJ2-3, with 14 bases identical to TRBD2. Germline assignment: CDR1 SGHTA and CDR2 FQGTGA. Trimming removed 4 bases from V and 4 bases from J; junction bases left unmatched: 1. There are 15 residues in the CDR3. In DNA, the CDR3 is TGTGCCAGCAGCTGGACTAGCGGGGGGTCAGATACGCAGTATTTT. It specifies CASSWTSGGSDTQYF.

Many counts were recorded for this clonotype. The gene calls are TRBV25-1 and TRBJ2-1; the match to TRBD2 covers 9 bases. This CDR3 region has 16 residues. J was trimmed by 9 bases and V by 5 bases; bases with no gene match: 14. Per the germline V gene, CDR1 is MGHDK and CDR2 is SYGVNS. The CDR3 bases are TGTGCCAGCAGTTCCCCCTTGCGGGGGGGCTGGGGTGAGCAGTTCTTC. It specifies CASSSPLRGGWGEQFF.

This clonotype was detected only a few times. The genes are TRBV12-3 or TRBV12-4 and TRBJ2-1; 9 bases are shared with TRBD1. This CDR3 contains 16 residues. V gave up 5 bases and J gave up 10 bases; unmatched junction bases: 15. This chain's CDR3 is CASSPLTAGTGNEQFF. As DNA, the CDR3 is TGTGCCAGCAGTCCACTAACAGCCGGGACAGGGAACGAGCAGTTCTTC.

The chain links TRBV6-6 to TRBJ2-1, with 9 bases identical to TRBD2. With 0 bases clipped from V and 5 bases from J, the junction kept 2 bases outside the gene matches. The V gene's germline CDR1 is MNHNY and CDR2 SVGAGI (reference sequence). This CDR3 is built from 15 residues. CDR3 loop: CASSYSGGGDNEQFF. CDR3 bases: TGTGCCAGCAGTTACTCGGGCGGGGGGGACAATGAGCAGTTCTTC.

Comment on this clonotype: A much larger clone lies a single base off, so this may be a read error. CDR3 region: CASGDSGARGLNEQFF. In DNA, the CDR3 is TGTGCCAGCGGGGACTCGGGAGCCCGCGGGCTCAATGAGCAGTTCTTC. The chain couples TRBV2 to TRBJ2-1; possible D gene TRBD2, 6 bases. Germline assignment: CDR1 SNHLY and CDR2 FYNNEI. V was cut by 8 bases and J by 6 bases, with 23 bases left in between. CDR3 size: 16 residues.

The CDR3 is CASSVSGEAGYTF. As DNA, the CDR3 is TGTGCCAGCAGCGTTTCAGGGGAGGCTGGCTACACCTTC. J is TRBJ1-2 and V is TRBV9; D is possibly TRBD1 (6 bases). This CDR3 region has 13 residues. Looked up from germline, CDR1 is SGDLS and CDR2 is YYNGEE. V gave up 2 bases and J gave up 7 bases, with 12 bases separating them.

At least ten counts were recorded for this clonotype. The chain employs TRBV5-1 and TRBJ1-2; TRBD1 agrees at 7 bases. Germline lookup yields CDR1 SGHRS and CDR2 YFSETQ. The CDR3 contains 14 residues. The trim removed 5 bases at V and 2 bases at J, leaving 6 bases unmatched. The CDR3 loop is CASSSGQKNYGYTF. DNA of the CDR3: TGCGCCAGCAGTTCGGGACAGAAAAACTATGGCTACACCTTC.

In its sample, this clonotype was seen many times. Possible read error: a much larger clone is one base away. The V gene is TRBV10-3, the J gene TRBJ2-5; TRBD2 aligns across 8 bases. The CDR3 covers 15 residues. Trimming cost V 6 bases and J 11 bases; bases outside gene matches: 17. Germline CDR1 ENHRY, CDR2 SYGVKD. The CDR3 reads CAIRAPGLGDNEQYF. The CDR3 bases are TGTGCCATCAGGGCCCCGGGACTAGGCGACAATGAGCAGTACTTC.

As to this clonotype: This clone may be a read error of a much larger clone one base away. The chain recombines TRBV4-2 with TRBJ2-7; D is possibly TRBD2 (6 bases). The V end was cut by 4 bases, the J end by 7 bases, with 23 bases between. The CDR3 contains 16 residues. Per the germline V gene, CDR1 is LGHNA and CDR2 is YNFKEQ. This chain's CDR3 is CASSPRSSVGYNEQYF. The CDR3 bases are TGTGCCAGCAGCCCAAGGTCTAGCGTAGGTTACAATGAGCAGTACTTC.

In the case of this clonotype: Just one base apart from a much larger clone, this may be a read error. This chain joins TRBV12-3 or TRBV12-4 and TRBJ1-4; D call uncertain. V lost 1 base and J lost 9, with 6 bases in between. The CDR3 length is 12 residues. The CDR3 region is CASSLGAKKLFF. The CDR3 DNA is TGTGCCAGCAGTTTAGGGGCTAAAAAACTGTTTTTT.

This clonotype was recorded a few times. The J gene is TRBJ2-6, the V gene TRBV30; D is undetermined. Germline V gene sequence: CDR1 GTSNPN, CDR2 SVGIG (reference sequence). The CDR3 sequence is 16 residues long. Trimming took 1 base from V and 3 from J, leaving 13 bases between them. CDR3 in amino acids: CAWSDSRTFGANVLTF. The CDR3 bases are TGTGCCTGGAGTGATAGTCGTACATTTGGGGCCAACGTCCTGACTTTC. Full variable domain (missing parts from reference TRBV30 and TRBJ2-6): SQTIHQWPATLVQPVGSPLSLECTVEGTSNPNLYWYRQAAGRGLQLLFYSVGIGQISSEVPQNLSASRPQDRQFILSSKKLLLSDSGFYLCAWSDSRTFGANVLTFGAGSRLTVL.

At least ten counts were recorded for this clonotype. The chain carries TRBV6-2 or TRBV6-3 and TRBJ2-1, with 11 positions matching TRBD2. The CDR3 sequence is 16 residues long. Looked up from germline, CDR1 is MNHEY and CDR2 is SVGEGT. J lost 6 bases, V lost 9 bases, and 13 bases had no gene match. The CDR3 bases are TGTGCCAGTCACCCCAGGAGTAGCGGGGGGGGCAATGAGCAGTTCTTC. As protein: CASHPRSSGGGNEQFF.

This clonotype has only a few counts. The J gene is TRBJ1-1, the V gene TRBV9; D is undetermined. This CDR3 spans 13 amino acids. Germline CDR1 reads SGDLS; CDR2 reads YYNGEE. V was clipped by 4 bases and J by 5 bases, with 12 bases between them. In DNA form, the CDR3 reads TGTGCCAGCAGCTTCAACACGGAGACTGAAGCTTTCTTT. Its translation is CASSFNTETEAFF.

Worth noting for this clonotype: It may be a read error: a sequence one base away is much more abundant. This chain uses TRBV10-3 with TRBJ1-2; D is uncertain. Germline V gene data show CDR1 as ENHRY and CDR2 as SYGVKD. The CDR3 sequence is 11 residues long. DNA for the CDR3: TGTGCCATCAGTGAATTGGAGGGCTGCACCTTC. Amino acid sequence: CAISELEGCTF.

This clonotype was observed at least ten times. The V call is TRBV9, the J call TRBJ1-1; the D is unclear. The CDR3 covers 15 residues. Trimming took 0 bases from V and 3 from J, leaving 12 bases between them. Germline CDR1 is SGDLS and CDR2 is YYNGEE. The CDR3 DNA is TGTGCCAGCAGCGTAGGGCCAGATATGGACACTGAAGCTTTCTTT. Translating gives CASSVGPDMDTEAFF. The whole variable domain, filled in from reference TRBV9 and TRBJ1-1, reads DSGVTQTPKHLITATGQRVTLRCSPRSGDLSVYWYQQSLDQGLQFLIQYYNGEERAKGNILERFSAQQFPDLHSELNLSSLELGDSALYFCASSVGPDMDTEAFFGQGTRLTVV.

This clonotype occurred a few times. A read error may produce the germline difference seen at one junction end. The chain has TRBV7-3 and TRBJ2-1; 12 bases map to TRBD2. The CDR3 sequence is 15 residues long. The germline CDR1 and CDR2 sequences are SGHTA and FQGTGA. In nucleotides, the CDR3 is TGTGCCGGCAGCCTACTAGCGGGGGGCGGCAATGAGCAGTTCTTC. It specifies CAGSLLAGGGNEQFF.

The chain carries TRBV7-2 and TRBJ2-3; TRBD1 matches 10 bases. Trimming took 2 bases from V and 2 from J; bases not matched to a gene: 4. Germline CDR1 reads SGHTA; CDR2 reads FQGNSA. The CDR3 extends over 16 amino acids. The CDR3 bases are TGTGCCAGCAGCTTACGACAGGGGGCTTACACAGATACGCAGTATTTT. Residues: CASSLRQGAYTDTQYF.

The chain has TRBV7-8 and TRBJ2-3; 7 nucleotides align to TRBD2. J lost 4 bases, V lost 1 base, and 8 bases had no gene match. The CDR3 contains 16 residues. CDR1 and CDR2 from the germline V gene are SGHVS and FQNEAQ. The CDR3 spells CASSLGRRGDSDTQYF. The CDR3, as DNA: TGTGCCAGCAGCTTAGGACGCCGGGGGGACTCAGATACGCAGTATTTT.

This chain joins TRBV4-1 and TRBJ2-7, with D unresolved. This CDR3 has 15 amino acids. V was shortened by 0 bases and J by 5 bases, with 14 bases between the two germline ends. CDR1 and CDR2 from the germline V gene are MGHRA and YSYEKL. The CDR3 nucleotides read TGCGCCAGCAGCCAAGATTTGGGCAGGCCCAACGAGCAGTACTTC. Protein: CASSQDLGRPNEQYF.

This clonotype appeared many times. CDR3 DNA sequence: TGTGCCAGCAGTTCTAGCGGGGGGAACAATGAGCAGTTCTTC. The encoded protein is CASSSSGGNNEQFF. The V and J genes are TRBV7-2 and TRBJ2-1; TRBD2 matches at 11 bases. V dropped 6 bases and J dropped 5; count of bases not matched to a gene: 3. The CDR3 contains 14 residues. Germline lookup yields CDR1 SGHTA and CDR2 FQGNSA.

This clonotype was seen repeatedly, ten times or more. V gene TRBV4-2 combines with J gene TRBJ1-2, with TRBD1 matching 8 bases. V was clipped by 1 base and J by 8 bases; unmatched bases: 3. The CDR3 loop spans 13 amino acids. Germline V gene sequence: CDR1 LGHNA, CDR2 YNFKEQ. CDR3 nucleotide sequence: TGTGCCAGCAGCCAAGCCCAGGGGGCCGGCTACACCTTC. It is translated as CASSQAQGAGYTF.

The gene calls are TRBV5-1 and TRBJ2-1; 9 bases map to TRBD1. V shed 6 bases, J shed 5 bases, and the junction held 9 bases outside the gene matches. From germline, CDR1 is SGHRS and CDR2 YFSETQ. The CDR3 totals 15 residues. The CDR3 reads CASKTGTGSNNEQFF. CDR3 sequence (DNA): TGCGCCAGCAAAACCGGGACAGGGTCCAACAATGAGCAGTTCTTC.

This clonotype was observed many times. The chain employs TRBV7-2 and TRBJ1-4; D gene unclear. With 5 bases removed from V and 8 bases from J, the gap between germline ends came to 15 bases. This CDR3 has 14 residues. The germline V gene has CDR1 SGHTA and CDR2 FQGNSA. In DNA, the CDR3 is TGTGCCAGCAGCACATACGGCCCGGGGGAAAAACTGTTTTTT. This gives the protein CASSTYGPGEKLFF.